A single sample gave rise to the 13 T cell receptor beta chains below, sequenced in a study of blood T cells in healthy people across ages. Next came a second PCR, run for roughly 6 to 11 cycles, which used a sample-barcoded 5' primer along with a J-beta primer mix. TCRdb passed the 5' RACE reads through MiXCR, listing each CDR3 protein once. This sample has roughly 900,000 distinct CDR3 sequences, with roughly 43% found just once. The specimen was blood. These receptors originate from a man aged 30 to 39 in good health.

The chain couples TRBV5-6 to TRBJ2-7, with 7 bases identical to TRBD1. V dropped 2 bases and J dropped 6; count of bases not matched to a gene: 8. The CDR3 has 14 amino acids. Per germline, CDR1 SGHDT and CDR2 YYEEEE. The CDR3 reads CASSLQTGLGEQYF. The CDR3 nucleotides read TGTGCCAGCAGCTTACAGACAGGGTTGGGCGAGCAGTACTTC.

The chain uses TRBV27 and TRBJ2-1, with D unclear. The CDR3 contains 13 residues. V was trimmed by 1 base and J by 10 bases, leaving 11 bases between them. Germline-derived CDR1 and CDR2 are MNHEY and SMNVEV (reference sequence). The DNA of the CDR3 is TGTGCCAGCAGTTTATTTAAAGACGGAGAGCAGTTCTTC. Protein: CASSLFKDGEQFF.

This rearrangement joins TRBV7-2 to TRBJ1-2, with D perhaps TRBD1 (6 bases). CDR3 length equals 15 residues. Trimming removed 5 bases from V and 4 bases from J, with 17 bases in between. In germline, CDR1 is SGHTA, CDR2 FQGNSA. The CDR3 DNA sequence: TGTGCCAGCAGCCACCGGGACACATTTGGCTATGGCTACACCTTC. Encoded protein: CASSHRDTFGYGYTF.

This chain's CDR3 is CASSPGVGTDTQYF. For the CDR3, the DNA is TGTGCCAGCAGTCCGGGGGTCGGGACAGATACGCAGTATTTT. This chain joins TRBV28 and TRBJ2-3; D may be TRBD2 (6 bases). V was cut by 5 bases and J by 3 bases, with 12 bases left in between. CDR3 length equals 14 residues. Germline-derived CDR1 and CDR2 are MDHEN and SYDVKM.

The chain joins TRBV21-1 to TRBJ2-2. TRBV21-1 is given as a pseudogene. This CDR3 contains 12 residues. CDR3 DNA: TGTGCCAGCAGCAAAGCAACCGGGGAGCTGTTTTTT. This encodes CASSKATGELFF.

This chain joins TRBV25-1 and TRBJ2-5; the D is unclear. This CDR3 is built from 15 residues. CDR1 is MGHDK, CDR2 SYGVNS, per germline. Deletions cut 3 bases from V and 0 bases from J, with 11 bases between. This chain's CDR3 is CASSDGGRYQETQYF. As DNA, the CDR3 is TGTGCCAGCAGTGACGGTGGGCGGTACCAAGAGACCCAGTACTTC.

The J gene is TRBJ2-4, the V gene TRBV11-2, with TRBD2 identical over 7 bases. Germline CDR1 SGHAT, CDR2 FQNNGV. V was pared by 1 base and J by 13 bases, with 7 bases of the junction left unmatched. The CDR3 sequence is 13 residues long. CDR3 DNA: TGTGCCAGCAGCTTAGGGCAGAGCGGGGCCCAGTACTTC. As protein: CASSLGQSGAQYF. Looking up the rest from reference TRBV11-2 and TRBJ2-4 gives the full variable domain: EAGVAQSPRYKIIEKRQSVAFWCNPISGHATLYWYQQILGQGPKLLIQFQNNGVVDDSQLPKDRFSAERLKGVDSTLKIQPAKLEDSAVYLCASSLGQSGAQYFGAGTRLSVL.

J is TRBJ1-1 and V is TRBV4-2; D gene uncertain. V shed 1 base and J shed 0 bases, with 12 bases lying between them. The germline V gene encodes CDR1 LGHNA and CDR2 YNFKEQ. This CDR3 comprises 16 residues. Written as DNA, the CDR3 is TGTGCCAGCAGCCAAGCTGGTACCGTAATGAACACTGAAGCTTTCTTT. Protein product: CASSQAGTVMNTEAFF.

This sequence joins TRBV27 and TRBJ2-6, with a tentative D call TRBD1 (5 bases). The CDR3 has 15 amino acids. V was clipped by 2 bases and J by 4 bases, with 9 bases between them. Germline V CDR1 and CDR2: MNHEY, SMNVEV (reference sequence). CDR3 bases: TGTGCCAGCAGTTTAGGGGCCCTCGGGGCCAACGTCCTGACTTTC. Translation gives CASSLGALGANVLTF. The complete variable domain, with remaining parts taken from reference TRBV27 and TRBJ2-6, reads EAQVTQNPRYLITVTGKKLTVTCSQNMNHEYMSWYRQDPGLGLRQIYYSMNVEVTDKGDVPEGYKVSRKEKRNFPLILESPSPNQTSLYFCASSLGALGANVLTFGAGSRLTVL.

The gene calls are TRBV5-1 and TRBJ2-7; D possibly matches TRBD1 or TRBD2 (5 bases each). Germline CDR1 reads SGHRS; CDR2 reads YFSETQ. This CDR3 has 14 amino acids. Trimming left V 0 bases short and J 4 bases short, with 11 bases between. CDR3 coding DNA: TGCGCCAGCAGCTTGGGGGCAGGGAGATACGAGCAGTACTTC. Translating gives CASSLGAGRYEQYF.

The J gene is TRBJ2-5, the V gene TRBV20-1, with D perhaps TRBD1 or TRBD2 (5 bases each). V lost 0 bases and J 3 bases, leaving 14 bases between the germline ends. Germline V gene data show CDR1 as DFQATT and CDR2 as SNEGSKA (reference sequence). The CDR3 totals 15 residues. Here the CDR3 DNA reads TGCAGTGCTAGAGATATCCGAGGGGCCGAAGAGACCCAGTACTTC. It codes for CSARDIRGAEETQYF.

The CDR3 bases are TGCGCCAGCAGCCAAGACGAGATCTATGGCGAGCAGTACTTC. It translates to CASSQDEIYGEQYF. The chain is built from TRBV4-1 and TRBJ2-7; D is uncertain. Between the trimmed V and J ends, which lost 0 bases and 6 bases, there was a span of 12 bases. This CDR3 comprises 14 residues. CDR1 and CDR2 (germline): MGHRA, YSYEKL.

The chain employs TRBV29-1 and TRBJ2-2; 9 bases line up with TRBD2. CDR3 length: 14 residues. Per germline, CDR1 SQVTM and CDR2 ANQGSEA. V was clipped by 7 bases and J by 7 bases; unmatched bases: 10. CDR3 sequence: CSGQSGGSVGELFF. As DNA, the CDR3 is TGCAGCGGCCAAAGCGGGGGGTCGGTCGGGGAGCTGTTTTTT.